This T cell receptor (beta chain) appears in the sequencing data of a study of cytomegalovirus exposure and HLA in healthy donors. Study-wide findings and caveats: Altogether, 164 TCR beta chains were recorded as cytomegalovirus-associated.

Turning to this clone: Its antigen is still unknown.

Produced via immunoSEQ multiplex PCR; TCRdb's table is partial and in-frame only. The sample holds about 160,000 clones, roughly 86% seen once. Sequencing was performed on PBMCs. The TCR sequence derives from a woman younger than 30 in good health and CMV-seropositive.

CDR3: CASSLTKEVTQYF. The CDR3 DNA reads as TGCGCCAGCAGCTTAACTAAGGAGGTGACGCAGTATTTT. This rearrangement joins TRBV5-1 to TRBJ2-3; a possible D gene is TRBD2 (5 bases). The CDR3 totals 13 residues. Trimming removed 2 bases from V and 9 bases from J, with 13 bases in between. Germline loops: CDR1 SGHRS, CDR2 YFSETQ. The full variable domain, in which reference TRBV5-1 and TRBJ2-3 provide the parts outside the CDR3, is KAGVTQTPRYLIKTRGQQVTLSCSPISGHRSVSWYQQTPGQGLQFLFEYFSETQRNKGNFPGRFSGRQFSNSRSEMNVSTLELGDSALYLCASSLTKEVTQYFGPGTRLTVL.